This entry describes one T cell receptor (beta chain). The antigen is undetermined. TCRdb's table, derived via immunoSEQ multiplex PCR, lists solely in-frame clones and lacks some. The repertoire holds more than 95,000 clones, with more than 85% as singletons. This specimen comes from a study of OX40 agonist ivuxolimab in advanced cancers. Study-level findings and limits: Dosing at 0.1 to 3.0 mg/kg was accompanied by clonal expansion of CD4+ and CD8+ blood T cells by week 6.

This specimen consisted of CD4+ or CD8+ T cells sorted from blood, obtained in a trial of the OX40 agonist ivuxolimab. The clonotype was recovered from an adult with an advanced solid tumor such as melanoma, head and neck, liver or kidney cancer.

CDR3 sequence: CASQPSGRRYNEQFF. CDR3 DNA: TGTGCCAGCCAACCTAGCGGGAGGAGGTACAATGAGCAGTTCTTC. The V call is TRBV5-4, the J call TRBJ2-1, with 11 bases aligning to TRBD2. Germline CDR1 SGHNT, CDR2 YYREEE (reference sequence). The J segment lost 4 bases and the V segment lost 7 bases, leaving 7 bases of the junction unmatched. The CDR3 covers 15 residues.